This T cell receptor (beta chain) was recovered during a study of blood T cell repertoires in COVID-19. Study details: Sites across the United States, Italy and Spain contributed samples from acute and convalescent COVID-19.

Sequencing used immunoSEQ multiplex PCR; TCRdb keeps in-frame clones, though not all of them. This table holds about 160,000 clones, approximately 82% found once. The CDR3 runs to 15 residues. Looked up from germline, CDR1 is SGHVS and CDR2 is FQNEAQ. J lost 2 bases, V lost 5 bases, and 5 bases had no gene match. V and J are TRBV7-8 and TRBJ2-1, with 8 bases aligning to TRBD2. Material for sequencing was peripheral blood. The sequence was obtained from a woman aged 40 to 49 with COVID-19, enrolled during active disease. Written as DNA, the CDR3 is TGTGCCAGCAGCCGCGGGAGGCCTACCTACAATGAGCAGTTCTTC. Its translation: CASSRGRPTYNEQFF.